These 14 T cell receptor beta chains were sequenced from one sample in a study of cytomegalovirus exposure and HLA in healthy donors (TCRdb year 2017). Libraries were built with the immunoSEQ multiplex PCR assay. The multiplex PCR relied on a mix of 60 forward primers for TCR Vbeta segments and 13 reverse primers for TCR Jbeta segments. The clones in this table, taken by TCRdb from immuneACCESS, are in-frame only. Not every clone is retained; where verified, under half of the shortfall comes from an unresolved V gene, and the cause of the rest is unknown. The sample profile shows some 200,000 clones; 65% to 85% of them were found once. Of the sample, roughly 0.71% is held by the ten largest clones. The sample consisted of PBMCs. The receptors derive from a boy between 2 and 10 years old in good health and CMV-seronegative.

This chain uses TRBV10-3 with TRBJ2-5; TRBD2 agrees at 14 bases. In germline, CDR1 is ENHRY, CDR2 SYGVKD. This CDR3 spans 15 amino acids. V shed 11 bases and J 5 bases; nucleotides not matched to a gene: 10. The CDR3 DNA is TGTGCCGTCGGGACTAGCGGGGGAGTTGGGGAGACCCAGTACTTC. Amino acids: CAVGTSGGVGETQYF.

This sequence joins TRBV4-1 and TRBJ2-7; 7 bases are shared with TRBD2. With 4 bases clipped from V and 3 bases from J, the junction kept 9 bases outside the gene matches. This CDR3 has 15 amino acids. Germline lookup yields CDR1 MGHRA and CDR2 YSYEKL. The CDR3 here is CASSPVRGSFYEQYF. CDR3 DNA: TGCGCCAGCAGCCCAGTGCGCGGGAGTTTCTACGAGCAGTACTTC.

This CDR3 is CASSVIQSTDTQYF. In DNA form, the CDR3 reads TGCGCCAGCAGCGTCATCCAGAGCACAGATACGCAGTATTTT. This rearrangement joins TRBV5-1 to TRBJ2-3; D remains ambiguous. Looked up from germline, CDR1 is SGHRS and CDR2 is YFSETQ. The CDR3 runs 14 residues. V shed 4 bases and J shed 0 bases, with 9 bases lying between them.

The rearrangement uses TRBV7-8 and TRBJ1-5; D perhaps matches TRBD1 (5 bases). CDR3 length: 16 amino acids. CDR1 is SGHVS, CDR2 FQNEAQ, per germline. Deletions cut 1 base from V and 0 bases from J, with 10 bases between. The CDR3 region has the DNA TGTGCCAGCAGCTTAGGGGGCCTCAATAGCAATCAGCCCCAGCATTTT. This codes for CASSLGGLNSNQPQHF.

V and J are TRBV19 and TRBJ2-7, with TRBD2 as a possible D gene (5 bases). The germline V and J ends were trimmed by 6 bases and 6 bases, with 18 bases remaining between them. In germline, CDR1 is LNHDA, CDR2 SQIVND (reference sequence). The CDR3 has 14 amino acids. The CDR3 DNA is TGTGCCAGTAGGGCCGGGATCAACGCTGGCGAGCAGTACTTC. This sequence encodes CASRAGINAGEQYF.

The CDR3 reads CASSENRDSPLHF. The CDR3 bases are TGTGCCAGCAGTGAGAATCGGGATTCACCCCTCCACTTT. The V and J genes are TRBV6-1 and TRBJ1-6, with D uncertain. This CDR3 has 13 amino acids. CDR1 is MNHNS and CDR2 is SASEGT in the germline V gene. The ends were cut back, 3 bases at V and 8 bases at J, with 8 bases in the middle.

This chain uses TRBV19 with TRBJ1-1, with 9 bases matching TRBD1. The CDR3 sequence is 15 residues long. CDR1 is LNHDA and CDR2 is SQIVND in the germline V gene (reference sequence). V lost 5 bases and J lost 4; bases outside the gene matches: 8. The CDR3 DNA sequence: TGTGCCAGTAGTCCAACAGGGGGCGGTGGCACTGAAGCTTTCTTT. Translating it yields CASSPTGGGGTEAFF.

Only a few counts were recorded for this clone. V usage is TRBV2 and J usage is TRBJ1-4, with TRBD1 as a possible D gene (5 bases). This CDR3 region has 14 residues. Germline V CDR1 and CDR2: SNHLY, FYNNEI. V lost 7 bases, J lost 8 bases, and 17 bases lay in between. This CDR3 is CASTEGTGGEKLFF. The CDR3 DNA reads TGTGCCAGCACCGAAGGTACAGGCGGCGAAAAACTGTTTTTT. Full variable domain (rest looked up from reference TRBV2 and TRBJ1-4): EPEVTQTPSHQVTQMGQEVILRCVPISNHLYFYWYRQILGQKVEFLVSFYNNEISEKSEIFDDQFSVERPDGSNFTLKIRSTKLEDSAMYFCASTEGTGGEKLFFGSGTQLSVL.

Here the CDR3 reads CASRSSGGYNEQFF. Written as DNA, the CDR3 is TGTGCCAGCAGATCTAGCGGGGGGTACAATGAGCAGTTCTTC. The chain couples TRBV6-1 to TRBJ2-7, with 11 bases lining up with TRBD2. Matching the DNA end better, TRBJ2-1 makes the J call doubtful. Germline V gene lookup returns CDR1 MNHNS and CDR2 SASEGT. The CDR3 covers 14 residues.

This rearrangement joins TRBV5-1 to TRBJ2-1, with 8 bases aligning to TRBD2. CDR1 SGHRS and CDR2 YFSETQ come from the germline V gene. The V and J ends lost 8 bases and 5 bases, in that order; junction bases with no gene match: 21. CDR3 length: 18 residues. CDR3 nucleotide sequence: TGCGCCAGTCAGCAGTGGGGTTTGGGTAGCGGGGTTGACAATGAGCAGTTCTTC. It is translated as CASQQWGLGSGVDNEQFF.

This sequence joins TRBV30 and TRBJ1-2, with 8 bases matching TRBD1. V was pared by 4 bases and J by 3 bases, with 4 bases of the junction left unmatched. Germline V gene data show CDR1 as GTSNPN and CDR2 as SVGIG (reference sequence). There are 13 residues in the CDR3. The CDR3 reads CAWTTTGDYGYTF. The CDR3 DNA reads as TGTGCCTGGACCACGACAGGGGACTATGGCTACACCTTC. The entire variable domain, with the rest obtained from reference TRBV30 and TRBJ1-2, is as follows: SQTIHQWPATLVQPVGSPLSLECTVEGTSNPNLYWYRQAAGRGLQLLFYSVGIGQISSEVPQNLSASRPQDRQFILSSKKLLLSDSGFYLCAWTTTGDYGYTFGSGTRLTVV.

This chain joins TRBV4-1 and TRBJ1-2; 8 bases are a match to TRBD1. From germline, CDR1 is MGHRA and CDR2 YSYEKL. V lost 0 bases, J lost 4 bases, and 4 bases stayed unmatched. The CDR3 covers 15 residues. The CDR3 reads CASSQEGTGTYGYTF. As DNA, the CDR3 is TGCGCCAGCAGCCAAGAGGGGACAGGCACCTATGGCTACACCTTC.

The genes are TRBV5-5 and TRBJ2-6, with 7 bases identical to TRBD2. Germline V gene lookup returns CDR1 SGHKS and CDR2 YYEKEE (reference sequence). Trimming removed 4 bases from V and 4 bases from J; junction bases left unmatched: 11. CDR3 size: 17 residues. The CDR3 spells CASSTREGSTGANVLTF. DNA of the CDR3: TGTGCCAGCAGCACCAGGGAGGGGAGTACCGGGGCCAACGTCCTGACTTTC. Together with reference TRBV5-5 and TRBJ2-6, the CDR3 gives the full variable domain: DAGVTQSPTHLIKTRGQQVTLRCSPISGHKSVSWYQQVLGQGPQFIFQYYEKEERGRGNFPDRFSARQFPNYSSELNVNALLLGDSALYLCASSTREGSTGANVLTFGAGSRLTVL.

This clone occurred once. The CDR3 loop reads CASMAGVYEQYF. CDR3 DNA sequence: TGTGCCAGTATGGCAGGGGTCTACGAGCAGTACTTC. The rearrangement joins TRBV19 to TRBJ2-7; a possible D gene is TRBD1 (6 bases). The CDR3 contains 12 residues. Germline V gives CDR1 LNHDA, CDR2 SQIVND (reference sequence). V gave up 7 bases and J gave up 3 bases, with 10 bases separating them.